This is a list of T cell receptor beta chains from one sample in a study of T cells in Graves' hyperthyroidism and ophthalmopathy. TCRdb re-derived calls from the multiplex PCR reads in MiXCR, one entry per CDR3 protein. Here the sample spans some 720,000 distinct CDR3 sequences, roughly 15% being singletons. Source material: blood. These receptors were taken from a man aged 18-30 years with Graves' hyperthyroidism. Both conserved end residues are part of each CDR3. D genes are given only for firm matches. Part of the rows lack a size; the others show once, few, many or a class for expanded clones.

TRBV28	TRBJ2-3	many	TRBD2	TGTGCGTCCCAAAGCGGGAACACAGATACGCAGTATTTT	CASQSGNTDTQYF
TRBV4-1	TRBJ2-1	-	-	TGCGCCAGCAGCCCCTACCCACCGGGGAGCTCCTACAATGAGCAGTTCTTC	CASSPYPPGSSYNEQFF
TRBV19	TRBJ2-5	-	-	TGTGCCAGTAGGGGCAGGATGGGCGAACAAGAGACCCAGTACTTC	CASRGRMGEQETQYF
TRBV29-1	TRBJ2-1	-	-	TGCAGCAACCCAGTCAGGGTCCCCGACGTGTACAATGAGCAGTTCTTC	CSNPVRVPDVYNEQFF
TRBV5-1	TRBJ2-5	few	TRBD1	TGCGCCAGCAGCTTGCTAGGGACAGGGGAAGAGACCCAGTACTTC	CASSLLGTGEETQYF
TRBV11-1	TRBJ1-1	many	-	TGTGCCAGCAGCTTAGCCCAAAGCGGGACTGAAGCTTTCTTT	CASSLAQSGTEAFF
TRBV10-3	TRBJ2-7	few	-	TGTGCCATCAGTGAGAGTGGGGACTCCTACGGGCAGTACTTC	CAISESGDSYGQYF
TRBV11-2	TRBJ2-7	many	-	TGTGCCAGCAGCTCCTGGACTAACTACGAGCAGTACTTC	CASSSWTNYEQYF
TRBV9	TRBJ1-1	-	TRBD1	TGTGCCAGCAGCACCATGACAGGGAGTACTGAAGCTTTCTTT	CASSTMTGSTEAFF
TRBV5-1	TRBJ1-6	many	-	TGCGCCAGCAGCTCGACATCGAGCTCCTATAATTCACCCCTCCACTTT	CASSSTSSSYNSPLHF
TRBV20-1	TRBJ2-7	-	-	TGCAGTGCTCGTCTCCGGGACTACGAGCAGTACTTC	CSARLRDYEQYF
TRBV29-1	TRBJ2-5	-	TRBD1	TGCGGCGTTGAAGAGGGGGCAGGCAGGTACCAAGAGACCCAGTACTTC	CGVEEGAGRYQETQYF
TRBV19	TRBJ2-5	-	TRBD1	TGTGCCAGTAGGCCAAGACAGGGTCGAGAGACCCAGTACTTC	CASRPRQGRETQYF
TRBV7-3	TRBJ2-3	many	TRBD1	TGTGCCAGCAGCTTCGGGACAGTAGGCATGGATACGCAGTATTTT	CASSFGTVGMDTQYF
TRBV20-1	TRBJ1-2	few	-	TGCAGTCCCAAGTTGGGGGGCTATGGCTACACCTTC	CSPKLGGYGYTF
TRBV28	TRBJ2-2	few	-	TGTGCCAGCAGTTTTTGGGGGCAGGACGGGGAGCTGTTTTTT	CASSFWGQDGELFF